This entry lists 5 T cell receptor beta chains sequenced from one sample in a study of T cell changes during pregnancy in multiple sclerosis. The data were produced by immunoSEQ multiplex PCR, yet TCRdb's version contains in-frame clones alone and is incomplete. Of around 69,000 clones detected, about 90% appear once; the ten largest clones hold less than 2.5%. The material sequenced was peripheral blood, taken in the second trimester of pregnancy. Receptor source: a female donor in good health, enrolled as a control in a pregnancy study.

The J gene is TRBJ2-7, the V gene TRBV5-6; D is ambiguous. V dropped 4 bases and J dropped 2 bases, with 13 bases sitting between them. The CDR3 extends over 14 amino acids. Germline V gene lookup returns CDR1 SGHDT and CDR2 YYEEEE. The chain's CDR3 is CASSADGDPYEQYF. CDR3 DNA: TGTGCCAGCAGCGCCGACGGAGACCCCTACGAGCAGTACTTC.

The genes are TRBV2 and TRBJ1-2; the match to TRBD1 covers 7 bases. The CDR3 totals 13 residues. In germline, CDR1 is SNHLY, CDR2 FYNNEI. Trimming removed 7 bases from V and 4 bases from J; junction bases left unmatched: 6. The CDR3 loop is CASTEGQSYGYTF. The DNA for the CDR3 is TGTGCCAGCACTGAGGGACAGTCCTATGGCTACACCTTC.

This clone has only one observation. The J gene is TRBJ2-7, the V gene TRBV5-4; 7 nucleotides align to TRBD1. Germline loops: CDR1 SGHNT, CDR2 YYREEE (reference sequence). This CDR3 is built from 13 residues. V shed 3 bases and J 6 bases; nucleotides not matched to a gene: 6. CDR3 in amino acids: CASSWTGQGEQYF. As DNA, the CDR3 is TGTGCCAGCAGCTGGACAGGTCAGGGCGAGCAGTACTTC.

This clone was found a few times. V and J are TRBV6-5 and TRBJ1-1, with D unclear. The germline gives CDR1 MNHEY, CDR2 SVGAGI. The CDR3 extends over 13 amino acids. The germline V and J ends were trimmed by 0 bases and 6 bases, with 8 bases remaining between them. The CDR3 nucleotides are TGTGCCAGCAGTTACTCGGGCAGCTCTGAAGCTTTCTTT. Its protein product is CASSYSGSSEAFF.

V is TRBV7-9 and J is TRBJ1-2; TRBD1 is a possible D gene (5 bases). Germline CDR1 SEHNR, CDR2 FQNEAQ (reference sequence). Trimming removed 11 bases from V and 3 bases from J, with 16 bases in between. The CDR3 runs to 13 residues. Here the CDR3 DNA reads TGTGCCGGGTGGGGGGTATCTGACTATGGCTACACCTTC. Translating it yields CAGWGVSDYGYTF. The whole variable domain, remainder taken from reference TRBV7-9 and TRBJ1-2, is DTGVSQNPRHKITKRGQNVTFRCDPISEHNRLYWYRQTLGQGPEFLTYFQNEAQLEKSRLLSDRFSAERPKGSFSTLEIQRTEQGDSAMYLCAGWGVSDYGYTFGSGTRLTVV.